The clone carrying this TCR beta chain was detected once. Authors' data handling: How many nucleated cells were present was estimated from reference gene primer amplification. TCRdb keeps only in-frame clones here, not all; method: immunoSEQ multiplex PCR. The V and J calls and clone size were taken over from that table, and D and trimming were inferred from the DNA. This sample yields about 170,000 clones, of which 70% to 90% are seen a single time; less than 3.5% belongs to the top ten. The record originates from a study of blood T cell repertoires in COVID-19. Looking at the study overall: There were acute and convalescent COVID-19 samples, and they came from the United States, Italy and Spain. From T cells, B-cell-depleted T cells, or PBMCs came the material, which was cDNA or gDNA.

Sequenced: peripheral blood. This TCR was sampled from a woman of 80 years or more with COVID-19, enrolled during active disease.

The CDR3 region is CASSFVRTRLNTEAFF. In DNA form, the CDR3 reads TGTGCCAGCAGTTTTGTAAGGACACGACTGAACACTGAAGCTTTCTTT. The chain carries TRBV27 and TRBJ1-1; a weak D match, TRBD1 (5 bases). Trimming took off 3 bases at V and 0 bases at J, with 14 bases between the two ends. Germline V gene lookup returns CDR1 MNHEY and CDR2 SMNVEV (reference sequence). This CDR3 region has 16 residues.